The 22 T cell receptor beta chains below come from one sample, sequenced in a study of shared clonotypes between healthy human individuals. The protocol was immunoSEQ multiplex PCR, while the TCRdb copy is restricted to in-frame clones and leaves out a portion. Among under 1,100,000 clones, around 74% were seen once, and the ten largest hold roughly 1.4%. The sequencing input was memory CD4+ T cells sorted from blood. This sample's subset: CD45RA-negative fraction. All receptors derive from a man aged 18 to 30 in good health.

The sample holds one count of this clone. The rearrangement uses TRBV19 and TRBJ2-2; 10 bases match TRBD2. The V gene's germline CDR1 is LNHDA and CDR2 SQIVND (reference sequence). The CDR3 contains 18 residues. Germline trimming cut 1 base from V and 0 bases from J; bases unmatched to any gene: 5. In nucleotides, the CDR3 is TGTGCCAGTAGTATAGGGCTAGCGGGAGTAGCGAACACCGGGGAGCTGTTTTTT. This encodes CASSIGLAGVANTGELFF.

The chain is built from TRBV10-2 and TRBJ1-5; TRBD1 might be the D (5 bases). The CDR3 sequence is 15 residues long. Germline V gene data show CDR1 as WSHSY and CDR2 as SAAADI. The germline V and J ends were trimmed by 3 bases and 0 bases, with 9 bases remaining between them. The CDR3 DNA reads as TGCGCCAGCAGTGATGAGGGGCGTAGCAATCAGCCCCAGCATTTT. Protein sequence: CASSDEGRSNQPQHF.

The V gene is TRBV11-2, the J gene TRBJ1-1, with D possibly TRBD1 on 6 matching bases. Germline assignment: CDR1 SGHAT and CDR2 FQNNGV. This CDR3 comprises 14 residues. The V end lost 0 bases, the J end lost 8 bases, and 13 bases lay between the germline ends. CDR3 sequence reads: CASSLEGGRAEAFF. The DNA of the CDR3 is TGTGCCAGCAGCTTAGAGGGGGGCAGGGCGGAAGCTTTCTTT.

There are a few counts of this clone. The chain has TRBV27 and TRBJ2-2; TRBD1 matches 9 bases. Trimming cost V 2 bases and J 5 bases; bases outside gene matches: 6. The CDR3 is made up of 16 amino acids. Germline CDR1 MNHEY, CDR2 SMNVEV (reference sequence). The CDR3 DNA reads TGTGCCAGCAGTTTAGGGGACAGGGTCCGGACCGGGGAGCTGTTTTTT. This encodes CASSLGDRVRTGELFF.

This chain joins TRBV29-1 and TRBJ2-3, with D perhaps TRBD2 (6 bases). The CDR3 length is 14 residues. V lost 4 bases and J lost 3, with 14 bases in between. Germline values: CDR1 SQVTM, CDR2 ANQGSEA. The CDR3 nucleotides are TGCAGCGTTGTTCCCGGGAGCGCGACAGATACGCAGTATTTT. Its protein product is CSVVPGSATDTQYF.

The rearrangement uses TRBV2 and TRBJ1-4, with a possible D match to TRBD1 (5 bases). CDR3 length equals 15 residues. Germline V gene sequence: CDR1 SNHLY, CDR2 FYNNEI. V lost 6 bases and J lost 4, with 15 bases in between. This chain's CDR3 is CASRGGYSINEKLFF. In DNA form, the CDR3 reads TGTGCCAGCAGGGGGGGGTACTCCATTAATGAAAAACTGTTTTTT. The full variable domain, in which reference TRBV2 and TRBJ1-4 provide the parts outside the CDR3, is EPEVTQTPSHQVTQMGQEVILRCVPISNHLYFYWYRQILGQKVEFLVSFYNNEISEKSEIFDDQFSVERPDGSNFTLKIRSTKLEDSAMYFCASRGGYSINEKLFFGSGTQLSVL.

The CDR3 DNA sequence: TGTGCCAGTAGTCTTGGGCAGGATTATTCACCCCTCCACTTT. It is translated as CASSLGQDYSPLHF. This chain connects TRBV19 to TRBJ1-6; D is unresolved. CDR1 is LNHDA and CDR2 is SQIVND in the germline V gene (reference sequence). CDR3 length: 14 residues. The ends were cut back, 5 bases at V and 8 bases at J, with 13 bases in the middle.

This chain joins TRBV2 and TRBJ2-4; maybe TRBD2 (6 bases). Trimming cost V 5 bases and J 2 bases, with 16 bases left between them. This CDR3 is 16 amino acids long. The germline V gene has CDR1 SNHLY and CDR2 FYNNEI. The CDR3 loop is CASSRPRDGTKNIQYF. CDR3 coding DNA: TGTGCCAGCAGTAGACCGCGGGACGGGACCAAAAACATTCAGTACTTC.

The rearrangement joins TRBV6-5 to TRBJ2-1, with D possibly matching TRBD1 (6 bases). From germline, CDR1 is MNHEY and CDR2 SVGAGI. The CDR3 extends over 13 amino acids. V gave up 7 bases and J gave up 2 bases, with 9 bases separating them. The CDR3 DNA reads as TGTGCCAGCACCAGGGGCCCCTACAATGAGCAGTTCTTC. Translated: CASTRGPYNEQFF.

This clone is a singleton in its sample. The rearrangement links TRBV6-5 to TRBJ2-7; D may be TRBD1 or TRBD2 (6 bases each). From germline, CDR1 is MNHEY and CDR2 SVGAGI. Trimming left V 3 bases short and J 4 bases short, with 13 bases between. CDR3 length equals 14 residues. CDR3 DNA sequence: TGTGCCAGCAGTTATAACACAGGGACTTACGAGCAGTACTTC. Protein sequence: CASSYNTGTYEQYF.

The chain carries TRBV2 and TRBJ2-7; tentative D call: TRBD2 (6 bases). Trimming left V 4 bases short and J 2 bases short, with 15 bases between. Germline V gives CDR1 SNHLY, CDR2 FYNNEI. This CDR3 region has 15 residues. The CDR3 region is CASSGLEGSAYEQYF. The CDR3 coding sequence is TGTGCCAGCAGTGGGTTGGAGGGCTCAGCCTACGAGCAGTACTTC. Combining the CDR3 with reference TRBV2 and TRBJ2-7 gives the whole variable domain EPEVTQTPSHQVTQMGQEVILRCVPISNHLYFYWYRQILGQKVEFLVSFYNNEISEKSEIFDDQFSVERPDGSNFTLKIRSTKLEDSAMYFCASSGLEGSAYEQYFGPGTRLTVT.

This clone came up a few times. The chain is built from TRBV5-4 and TRBJ2-3; D gene uncertain. The CDR3 runs 15 residues. CDR1 and CDR2 (germline): SGHNT, YYREEE (reference sequence). The germline V and J ends were trimmed by 4 bases and 5 bases, with 17 bases remaining between them. DNA for the CDR3: TGTGCCAGCAGCACCTTCCGGAAGAAGGAAGATACGCAGTATTTT. Translation: CASSTFRKKEDTQYF.

The chain has TRBV4-1 and TRBJ1-3; D is perhaps TRBD1 (5 bases). CDR1 is MGHRA, CDR2 YSYEKL, per germline. This CDR3 region has 18 residues. V dropped 2 bases and J dropped 0 bases, with 17 bases sitting between them. CDR3 sequence (DNA): TGCGCCAGCAGCCAAAATCACTTCAGGGATACCTCTGGAAACACCATATATTTT. It encodes CASSQNHFRDTSGNTIYF.

The genes are TRBV6-1 and TRBJ1-2; TRBD1 matches 9 bases. The germline V gene has CDR1 MNHNS and CDR2 SASEGT. V shed 3 bases and J 4 bases; nucleotides not matched to a gene: 12. The CDR3 contains 17 residues. The CDR3 is CASSDLGDRAKGYGYTF. Here the CDR3 DNA reads TGTGCCAGCAGTGACTTGGGGGACAGGGCCAAAGGCTATGGCTACACCTTC.

For this clone: Other nucleotide sequences from this sample produce the same CDR3. The V and J genes are TRBV19 and TRBJ1-6; TRBD1 matches at 7 bases. The CDR3 totals 13 residues. The trim removed 2 bases at V and 10 bases at J, leaving 2 bases unmatched. Looked up from germline, CDR1 is LNHDA and CDR2 is SQIVND (reference sequence). This CDR3 is CASSINRGSPLHF. CDR3 nucleotide sequence: TGTGCCAGTAGTATAAACAGGGGCTCACCCCTCCACTTT.

The gene calls are TRBV9 and TRBJ2-3; 9 bases match TRBD1. CDR3 length: 14 residues. Trimming removed 7 bases from V and 1 base from J; junction bases left unmatched: 4. The germline V gene has CDR1 SGDLS and CDR2 YYNGEE. The CDR3 loop reads CASGRTGGTDTQYF. Here the CDR3 DNA reads TGTGCCAGCGGACGGACAGGGGGCACAGATACGCAGTATTTT.

CDR3 loop: CASSGVDPSYNEQFF. The CDR3 DNA reads as TGCGCCAGCAGCGGCGTGGACCCTTCCTACAATGAGCAGTTCTTC. This chain links TRBV5-1 with TRBJ2-1, with unresolved D. The germline V and J ends were trimmed by 4 bases and 1 base, with 12 bases remaining between them. The CDR3 is made up of 15 amino acids. Germline CDR1 and CDR2: SGHRS and YFSETQ.

Worth noting for this clone: The same CDR3 also results from other DNA sequences found in this sample. The chain joins TRBV7-2 to TRBJ2-3, with 9 positions matching TRBD2. The germline V gene has CDR1 SGHTA and CDR2 FQGNSA. With V trimmed by 6 bases and J by 0 bases, 7 bases remained unmatched. This CDR3 is 16 amino acids long. The CDR3 sequence is CASSSLAGLSTDTQYF. CDR3 DNA sequence: TGTGCCAGCAGTTCGCTAGCGGGATTAAGCACAGATACGCAGTATTTT.

With regard to this clone: The same CDR3 also results from other DNA sequences found in this sample. CDR3 sequence: CASSPLTANYGYTF. The CDR3 bases are TGTGCCAGTAGTCCCTTGACAGCTAACTATGGCTACACCTTC. V usage is TRBV19 and J usage is TRBJ1-2; D is perhaps TRBD1 (5 bases). The CDR3 is 14 amino acids. V dropped 5 bases and J dropped 0 bases, with 10 bases sitting between them. Germline V gene sequence: CDR1 LNHDA, CDR2 SQIVND (reference sequence).

With respect to this clone: With a far larger clone one base away, a read error is the likely cause. The V gene is TRBV10-3, the J gene TRBJ2-6; D may be TRBD1 or TRBD2 (5 bases each). With 8 bases removed from V and 2 bases from J, the gap between germline ends came to 10 bases. There are 14 residues in the CDR3. The germline V gene encodes CDR1 ENHRY and CDR2 SYGVKD. CDR3 DNA: TGTGCCATCGGGGGTGCCCCTGGGGCCAACGTCCTGACTTTC. It is translated as CAIGGAPGANVLTF.

Many counts were recorded for this clone. The chain is built from TRBV6-1 and TRBJ1-5; no firm D call. CDR3 length: 13 amino acids. Per germline, CDR1 MNHNS and CDR2 SASEGT. The germline V and J ends were trimmed by 3 bases and 6 bases, with 9 bases remaining between them. CDR3 bases: TGTGCCAGCAGTGATGTCCTTGGTCAGCCCCAGCATTTT. Protein product: CASSDVLGQPQHF.

The V call is TRBV27, the J call TRBJ2-2; D unresolved. The ends were cut back, 5 bases at V and 2 bases at J, with 12 bases in the middle. Germline V gene sequence: CDR1 MNHEY, CDR2 SMNVEV (reference sequence). CDR3 length: 15 residues. The CDR3 region has the DNA TGTGCCAGCAGTGTCCTAGAGACCAACACCGGGGAGCTGTTTTTT. This translates into CASSVLETNTGELFF.